Reported below is one T cell receptor (beta chain). This entry belongs to a study of cytomegalovirus exposure and HLA in healthy donors. Germline assignment: CDR1 MNHEY and CDR2 SMNVEV (reference sequence). Trimming shortened V by 3 bases and J by 8 bases, and 13 bases separated the two germline ends. CDR3 length equals 13 residues. The PCR contained 60 Vbeta and 13 Jbeta primers. Authors' data handling: A follow-up analysis tallied about 88 million unique TCR beta chains, roughly 11 million shared. TCRdb keeps only in-frame clones here, not all; method: immunoSEQ multiplex PCR. D and trimming were read from the DNA, whereas the V and J calls and clone size are those reported in that table. The sample lists roughly 130,000 clones; around 85% were seen once.

The J gene is TRBJ1-1, the V gene TRBV27; D is possibly TRBD1 (6 bases). This clonotype was obtained from a boy aged 5-17 years in good health and CMV-seronegative. The sample comprised PBMCs. CDR3 coding DNA: TGTGCCAGCAGTTTCAACCAGGGGACCGAAGCTTTCTTT. This sequence encodes CASSFNQGTEAFF.